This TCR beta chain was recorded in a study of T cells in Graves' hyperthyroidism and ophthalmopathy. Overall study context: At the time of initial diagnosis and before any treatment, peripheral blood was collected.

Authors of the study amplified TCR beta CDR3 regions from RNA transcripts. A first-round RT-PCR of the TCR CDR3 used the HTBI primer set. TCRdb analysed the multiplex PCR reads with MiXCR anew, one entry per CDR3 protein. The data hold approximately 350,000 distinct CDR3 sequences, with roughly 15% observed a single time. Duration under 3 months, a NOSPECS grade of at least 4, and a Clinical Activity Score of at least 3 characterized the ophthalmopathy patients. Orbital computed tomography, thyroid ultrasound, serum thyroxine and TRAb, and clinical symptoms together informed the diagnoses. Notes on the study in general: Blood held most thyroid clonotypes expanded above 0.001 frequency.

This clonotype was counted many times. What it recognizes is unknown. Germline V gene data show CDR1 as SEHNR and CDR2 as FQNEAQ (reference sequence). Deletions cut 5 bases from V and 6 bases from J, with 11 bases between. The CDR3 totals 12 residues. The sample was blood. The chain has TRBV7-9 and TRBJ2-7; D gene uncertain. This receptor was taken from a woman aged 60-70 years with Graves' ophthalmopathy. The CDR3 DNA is TGTGCCAGCAGCCCCGAAGGGTTCGAGCAGTACTTC. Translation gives CASSPEGFEQYF. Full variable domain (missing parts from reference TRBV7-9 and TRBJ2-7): DTGVSQNPRHKITKRGQNVTFRCDPISEHNRLYWYRQTLGQGPEFLTYFQNEAQLEKSRLLSDRFSAERPKGSFSTLEIQRTEQGDSAMYLCASSPEGFEQYFGPGTRLTVT.